These 17 T cell receptor beta chains came from one sample sequenced in a study of shared clonotypes between healthy human individuals. Clones were sequenced by immunoSEQ multiplex PCR, and TCRdb holds only the in-frame ones, with some missing. This table holds roughly 2 million clones, under 97% found once. Sequenced input: naive CD4+ T cells sorted from blood. The subset denotes: CD45RA+ positively selected. The origin of the receptors is a man between 18 and 29 years old in good health.

This clone was found once. This chain uses TRBV4-2 with TRBJ2-1; 9 nucleotides line up with TRBD1. CDR1 and CDR2 (germline): LGHNA, YNFKEQ. The CDR3 runs to 18 residues. V lost 0 bases and J lost 3; bases outside the gene matches: 9. DNA of the CDR3: TGTGCCAGCAGCCAAGACTCGACAGGGGGGCTCTTCTACAATGAGCAGTTCTTC. This codes for CASSQDSTGGLFYNEQFF.

About this clone itself: This CDR3 is also generated by other DNA sequences in the sample. The genes are TRBV7-2 and TRBJ2-7; unclear D gene. The CDR3 loop spans 11 amino acids. With 2 bases removed from V and 6 bases from J, the gap between germline ends came to 5 bases. The germline CDR1 and CDR2 sequences are SGHTA and FQGNSA. CDR3 nucleotides: TGTGCCAGCAGCTTACTTGCCGAGCAGTACTTC. It specifies CASSLLAEQYF.

About this clone itself: The same CDR3 arises from other DNA sequences in this sample as well. The genes are TRBV2 and TRBJ1-3; the D is unclear. The CDR3 length is 16 residues. Trimming removed 1 base at V and 0 bases at J, with 10 bases between. Germline CDR1 and CDR2: SNHLY and FYNNEI. The CDR3 sequence: CASSEGTAGSGNTIYF. DNA of the CDR3: TGTGCCAGCAGTGAAGGGACCGCAGGCTCTGGAAACACCATATATTTT.

This clone showed up just a few times. The rearrangement links TRBV30 to TRBJ1-5; D might be TRBD1 (6 bases). The CDR3 contains 13 residues. Germline CDR1 reads GTSNPN; CDR2 reads SVGIG (reference sequence). The CDR3 DNA follows: TGTGCATTGGAGGGGGATAGCAATCAGCCCCAGCATTTT. Translating gives CALEGDSNQPQHF.

The chain is built from TRBV30 and TRBJ2-1; no clear D. The CDR3 has 12 residues. Per germline, CDR1 GTSNPN and CDR2 SVGIG (reference sequence). The ends were cut back, 0 bases at V and 8 bases at J, with 8 bases in the middle. The CDR3 DNA sequence: TGTGCCTGGAGTGTAGTTGTACATGAGCAGTTCTTC. Amino acid sequence: CAWSVVVHEQFF. The variable domain in full, with the rest retrieved from reference TRBV30 and TRBJ2-1, is SQTIHQWPATLVQPVGSPLSLECTVEGTSNPNLYWYRQAAGRGLQLLFYSVGIGQISSEVPQNLSASRPQDRQFILSSKKLLLSDSGFYLCAWSVVVHEQFFGPGTRLTVL.

The CDR3 is CASSVGIETQYF. Here the CDR3 DNA reads TGTGCCAGCAGCGTAGGGATTGAGACCCAGTACTTC. V usage is TRBV9 and J usage is TRBJ2-5; unclear D gene. The CDR3 has 12 amino acids. The V gene's germline CDR1 is SGDLS and CDR2 YYNGEE. Trimming left V 0 bases short and J 5 bases short, with 5 bases between.

This rearrangement joins TRBV7-2 to TRBJ2-1, with D uncertain. CDR3 size: 15 residues. CDR1 is SGHTA, CDR2 FQGNSA, per germline. V was trimmed by 3 bases and J by 2 bases, leaving 11 bases between them. In DNA, the CDR3 is TGTGCCAGCAGCTTTTCCGCAGCCACCTACAATGAGCAGTTCTTC. Its protein is CASSFSAATYNEQFF.

The chain uses TRBV5-1 and TRBJ2-7; D possibly corresponds to TRBD2 (6 bases). Germline V CDR1 and CDR2: SGHRS, YFSETQ. V was pared by 0 bases and J by 3 bases, with 13 bases between. The CDR3 sequence is 15 residues long. The DNA for the CDR3 is TGCGCCAGCAGCTTGGGGGGGACTGCACACTACGAGCAGTACTTC. Encoded protein: CASSLGGTAHYEQYF.

Concerning this clone: Other DNA variants within this sample encode the same CDR3. The chain is built from TRBV5-4 and TRBJ1-3; TRBD1 might be the D (6 bases). This CDR3 spans 13 amino acids. Trimming took off 4 bases at V and 4 bases at J, with 9 bases between the two ends. The germline V gene encodes CDR1 SGHNT and CDR2 YYREEE (reference sequence). This CDR3 reads CASSLDRGNTIYF. CDR3 in DNA: TGTGCCAGCAGCCTCGACAGGGGAAACACCATATATTTT.

The CDR3 loop reads CASSKGDGISPPIQYF. In DNA, the CDR3 is TGTGCCAGCAGCAAAGGGGATGGGATCTCTCCTCCCATTCAGTACTTC. The V call is TRBV7-2, the J call TRBJ2-4; D is perhaps TRBD1 (5 bases). Germline V gene data show CDR1 as SGHTA and CDR2 as FQGNSA. V lost 5 bases to trimming and J lost 9 bases, with 23 bases between them. The CDR3 spans 16 residues.

This clone occurred a few times. The CDR3 sequence: CASRQQGEYGYTF. The CDR3 nucleotides read TGTGCCAGCAGACAACAGGGGGAATATGGCTACACCTTC. The gene calls are TRBV2 and TRBJ1-2; 8 positions agree with TRBD1. V shed 6 bases, J shed 5 bases, and the junction held 5 bases outside the gene matches. The V gene's germline CDR1 is SNHLY and CDR2 FYNNEI. CDR3 length: 13 amino acids.

This chain uses TRBV19 with TRBJ1-5; a weak D match, TRBD1 (5 bases). The germline gives CDR1 LNHDA, CDR2 SQIVND (reference sequence). Trimming left V 5 bases short and J 5 bases short, with 13 bases between. This CDR3 spans 14 amino acids. CDR3 protein: CASSSRDGYQPQHF. CDR3 sequence (DNA): TGTGCCAGTAGTTCCCGGGACGGGTATCAGCCCCAGCATTTT.

As concerns this clone: One end of the junction varies from germline; a read error may be responsible. The rearrangement joins TRBV11-2 to TRBJ2-7, with 8 bases that match TRBD1. Germline V gives CDR1 SGHAT, CDR2 FQNNGV. The length of the CDR3 is 13 residues. The CDR3 here is CASSPSPRDRLLF. In nucleotides, the CDR3 is TGTGCCAGCAGCCCTTCTCCCCGGGACAGGCTTCTATTC.

The chain combines TRBV5-6 with TRBJ2-5, with TRBD2 matching 12 bases. The junction had 2 bases not matched to a gene; V was cut back by 1 base and J by 4 bases. This CDR3 is built from 15 residues. CDR1 is SGHDT, CDR2 YYEEEE, per germline. In DNA form, the CDR3 reads TGTGCCAGCAGCTTGAGGGGACTAGCGGGAGAGACCCAGTACTTC. This encodes CASSLRGLAGETQYF.

Details on this clone: Within the sample, other DNA sequences also encode this same CDR3. The gene calls are TRBV6-5 and TRBJ1-2; no definite D call. CDR3 length: 13 amino acids. Germline CDR1 and CDR2: MNHEY and SVGAGI. The germline V and J ends were trimmed by 0 bases and 8 bases, with 10 bases remaining between them. DNA for the CDR3: TGTGCCAGCAGTTACTCTCCCTTGCGGGGCTACACCTTC. This sequence encodes CASSYSPLRGYTF.

This sequence joins TRBV6-1 and TRBJ1-2; no definite D call. This CDR3 is 15 amino acids long. From germline, CDR1 is MNHNS and CDR2 SASEGT. Trimming removed 3 bases at V and 2 bases at J, with 13 bases between. The CDR3: CASSEWQTQNYGYTF. Here the CDR3 DNA reads TGTGCCAGCAGTGAGTGGCAGACCCAAAACTATGGCTACACCTTC.

Note on this clone: Other nucleotide sequences in the sample specify the same CDR3. The genes are TRBV28 and TRBJ1-2, with D possibly being TRBD1 (6 bases). Looked up from germline, CDR1 is MDHEN and CDR2 is SYDVKM. The CDR3 spans 13 residues. The V and J ends lost 5 bases and 2 bases respectively, with 9 bases between them. CDR3 in amino acids: CASSPTGNYGYTF. The CDR3 DNA reads as TGTGCCAGCAGTCCAACAGGGAACTATGGCTACACCTTC.